The clone carrying this T cell receptor (beta chain) was recorded a few times. Its specificity is unknown. From germline, CDR1 is GTSNPN and CDR2 SVGIG (reference sequence). This CDR3 region has 14 residues. V was pared by 0 bases and J by 1 base, with 9 bases between. This sample was included in a study of early T cells in non-severe SARS-CoV-2 infection. Turning to the study itself: Chains were not paired, and sequencing was done on bulk RNA from unsorted whole blood. General study points: VDJdb-based matching was biased toward anti-spike CD8 responses and missed private and CD4 specificities.

Individual cDNA molecules each received unique molecular identifiers attached to them. TCRdb re-called the 5' RACE reads through MiXCR, storing one row per CDR3 protein. The sample holds tens of thousands of distinct CDR3 sequences; around an eighth are singletons and the top ten take roughly 6.4%. The sample taken for sequencing was whole blood. The sequence derives from an adult who was a healthcare worker with PCR-confirmed SARS-CoV-2 infection or an uninfected control (not recorded which). The J gene is TRBJ1-1, the V gene TRBV30; the D is unclear. CDR3 DNA sequence: TGTGCCTGGAGTGTAGGACGGTCGAACACTGAAGCTTTCTTT. This sequence encodes CAWSVGRSNTEAFF.